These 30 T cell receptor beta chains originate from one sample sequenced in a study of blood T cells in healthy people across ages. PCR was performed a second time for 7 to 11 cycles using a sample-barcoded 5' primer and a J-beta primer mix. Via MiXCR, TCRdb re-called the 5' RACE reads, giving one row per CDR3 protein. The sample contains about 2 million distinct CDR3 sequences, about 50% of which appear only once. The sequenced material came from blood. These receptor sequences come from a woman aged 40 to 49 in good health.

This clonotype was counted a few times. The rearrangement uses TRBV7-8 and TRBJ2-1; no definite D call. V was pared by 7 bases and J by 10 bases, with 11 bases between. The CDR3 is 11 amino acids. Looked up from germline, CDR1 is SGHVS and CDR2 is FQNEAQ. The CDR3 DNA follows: TGTGCCAGCACCTCGAGTGGGGAGCAGTTCTTC. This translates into CASTSSGEQFF.

For the CDR3, the DNA is TGTGCCAGCAGTACCCTAAGACTCTCGAGGGACTATGGCTACACCTTC. The encoded protein is CASSTLRLSRDYGYTF. V and J are TRBV7-9 and TRBJ1-2; D is unresolved. Germline V gene sequence: CDR1 SEHNR, CDR2 FQNEAQ (reference sequence). V was trimmed by 6 bases and J by 3 bases, leaving 20 bases between them. This CDR3 comprises 16 residues.

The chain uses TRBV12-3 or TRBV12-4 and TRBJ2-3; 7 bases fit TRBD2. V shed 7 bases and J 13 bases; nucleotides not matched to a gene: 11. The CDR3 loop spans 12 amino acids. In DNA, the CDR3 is TGTGCCAGCAATGGGAGGGCAGATGTGGAGTATTTT. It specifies CASNGRADVEYF.

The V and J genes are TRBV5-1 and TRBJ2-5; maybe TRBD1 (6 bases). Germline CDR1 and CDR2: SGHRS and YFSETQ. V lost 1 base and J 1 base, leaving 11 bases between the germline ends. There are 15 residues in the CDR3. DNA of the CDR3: TGCGCCAGCAGCTTGACAGGGTGGGCCCAAGAGACCCAGTACTTC. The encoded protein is CASSLTGWAQETQYF.

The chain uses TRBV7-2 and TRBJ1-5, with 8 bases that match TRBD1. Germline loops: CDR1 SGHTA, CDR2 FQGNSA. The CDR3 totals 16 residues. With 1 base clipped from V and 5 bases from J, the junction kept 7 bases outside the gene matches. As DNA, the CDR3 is TGTGCCAGCAGCTTAGGGACAGGGTCAAGGCATCAGCCCCAGCATTTT. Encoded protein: CASSLGTGSRHQPQHF.

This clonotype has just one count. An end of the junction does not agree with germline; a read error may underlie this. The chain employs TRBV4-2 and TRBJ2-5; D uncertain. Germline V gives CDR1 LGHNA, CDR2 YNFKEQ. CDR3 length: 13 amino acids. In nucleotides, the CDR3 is TGTGCCGGCAGCCAATCGGGCGGAGAGACCCAGTACTTC. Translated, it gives CAGSQSGGETQYF.

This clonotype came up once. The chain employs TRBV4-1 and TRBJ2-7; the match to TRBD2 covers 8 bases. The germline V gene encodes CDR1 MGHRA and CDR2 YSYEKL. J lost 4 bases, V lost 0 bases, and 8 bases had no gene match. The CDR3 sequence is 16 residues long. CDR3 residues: CASSQDPAGGRYEQYF. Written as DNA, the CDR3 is TGCGCCAGCAGCCAAGACCCTGCGGGGGGAAGGTACGAGCAGTACTTC.

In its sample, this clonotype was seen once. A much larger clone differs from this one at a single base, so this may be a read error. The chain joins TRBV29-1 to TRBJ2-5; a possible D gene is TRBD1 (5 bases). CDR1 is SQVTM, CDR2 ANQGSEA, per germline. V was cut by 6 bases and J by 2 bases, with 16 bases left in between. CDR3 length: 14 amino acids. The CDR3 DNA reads TGCAGCGTCCTCCGCCAGGGATTTCAAGAGACCCAGTACTTC. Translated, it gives CSVLRQGFQETQYF.

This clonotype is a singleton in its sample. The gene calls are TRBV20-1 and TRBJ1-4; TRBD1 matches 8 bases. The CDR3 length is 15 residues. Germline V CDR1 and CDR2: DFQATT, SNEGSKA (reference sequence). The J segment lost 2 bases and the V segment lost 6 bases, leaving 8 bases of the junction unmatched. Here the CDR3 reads CSALDRGTTNEKLFF. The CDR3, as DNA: TGCAGTGCCCTCGACAGGGGAACCACTAATGAAAAACTGTTTTTT.

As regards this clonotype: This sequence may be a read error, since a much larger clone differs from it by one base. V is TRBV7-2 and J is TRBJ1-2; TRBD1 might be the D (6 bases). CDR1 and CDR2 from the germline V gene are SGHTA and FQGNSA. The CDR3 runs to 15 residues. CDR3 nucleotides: TGTGCCGGCAGCTTAGCGGGGGGCGTTCAGGAAAGCTACACCTTC. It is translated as CAGSLAGGVQESYTF.

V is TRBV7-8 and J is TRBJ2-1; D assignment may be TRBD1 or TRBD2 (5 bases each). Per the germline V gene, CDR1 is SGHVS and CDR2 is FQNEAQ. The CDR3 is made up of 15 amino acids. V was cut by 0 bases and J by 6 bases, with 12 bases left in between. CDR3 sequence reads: CASSLARGRANEQFF. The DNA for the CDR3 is TGTGCCAGCAGCTTAGCTCGGGGCCGGGCCAATGAGCAGTTCTTC.

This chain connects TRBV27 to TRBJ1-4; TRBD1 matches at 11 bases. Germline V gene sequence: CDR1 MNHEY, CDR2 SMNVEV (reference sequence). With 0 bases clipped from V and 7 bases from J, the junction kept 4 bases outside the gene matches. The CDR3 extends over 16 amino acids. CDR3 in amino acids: CASSLSPGQGVEKLFF. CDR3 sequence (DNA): TGTGCCAGCAGTTTATCGCCGGGACAGGGGGTTGAAAAACTGTTTTTT.

CDR3 in amino acids: CASLVQTNLNYGYTF. In DNA form, the CDR3 reads TGTGCCAGCCTAGTCCAGACCAACCTAAACTATGGCTACACCTTC. The chain recombines TRBV6-1 with TRBJ1-2; D not resolved. The germline V and J ends were trimmed by 8 bases and 2 bases, with 18 bases remaining between them. This CDR3 region has 15 residues. Germline lookup yields CDR1 MNHNS and CDR2 SASEGT.

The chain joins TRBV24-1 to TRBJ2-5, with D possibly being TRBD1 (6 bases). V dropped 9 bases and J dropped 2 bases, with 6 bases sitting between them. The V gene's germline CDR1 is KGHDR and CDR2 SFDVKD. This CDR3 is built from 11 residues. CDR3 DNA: TGTGCCACCGGACAGCAAGAGACCCAGTACTTC. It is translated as CATGQQETQYF.

In DNA, the CDR3 is TGTGCCATCAGGAAGACAGGGGGCGAAGTTAGCGGCTACACCTTC. This translates into CAIRKTGGEVSGYTF. V is TRBV10-3 and J is TRBJ1-2; 10 bases line up with TRBD1. Germline lookup yields CDR1 ENHRY and CDR2 SYGVKD. CDR3 length: 15 amino acids. V lost 6 bases to trimming and J lost 8 bases; unmatched junction nucleotides: 12.

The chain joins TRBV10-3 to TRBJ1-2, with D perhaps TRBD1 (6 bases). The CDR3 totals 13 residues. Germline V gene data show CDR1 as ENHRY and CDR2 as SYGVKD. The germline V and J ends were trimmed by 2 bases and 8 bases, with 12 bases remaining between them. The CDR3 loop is CAISEAAGAGYTF. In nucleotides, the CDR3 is TGTGCCATCAGTGAGGCAGCAGGGGCCGGCTACACCTTC.

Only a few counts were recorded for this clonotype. In nucleotides, the CDR3 is TGTGCCAGCAGCCAAGATTGGTTGAGACAGAGCTCCTATAATTCACCCCTCCACTTT. Translation: CASSQDWLRQSSYNSPLHF. The rearrangement joins TRBV4-2 to TRBJ1-6; D may be TRBD1 (5 bases). From germline, CDR1 is LGHNA and CDR2 YNFKEQ. V dropped 0 bases and J dropped 0 bases, with 15 bases sitting between them. This CDR3 is 19 amino acids long.

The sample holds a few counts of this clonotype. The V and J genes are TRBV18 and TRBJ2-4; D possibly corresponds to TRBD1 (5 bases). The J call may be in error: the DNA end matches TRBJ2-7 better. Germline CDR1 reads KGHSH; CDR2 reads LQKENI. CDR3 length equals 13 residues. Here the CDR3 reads CASSSASGYEQYF. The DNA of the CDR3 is TGTGCCAGCTCATCCGCCTCAGGGTACGAGCAGTACTTC.

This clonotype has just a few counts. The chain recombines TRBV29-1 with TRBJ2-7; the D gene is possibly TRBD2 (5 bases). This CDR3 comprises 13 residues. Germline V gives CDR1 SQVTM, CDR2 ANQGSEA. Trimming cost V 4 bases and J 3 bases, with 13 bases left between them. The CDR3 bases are TGCAGCGTTGGTGGATTACTAGTCTACGAGCAGTACTTC. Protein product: CSVGGLLVYEQYF.

The CDR3 nucleotides read TGTGCCAGCAGCTTAGTCCGGACAGGGGACTCTGGGGCCAACGTCCTGACTTTC. Translation: CASSLVRTGDSGANVLTF. V is TRBV7-8 and J is TRBJ2-6; 9 bases agree with TRBD1. Trimming cost V 1 base and J 0 bases; bases outside gene matches: 4. Germline CDR1 is SGHVS and CDR2 is FQNEAQ. The CDR3 covers 18 residues. The complete variable domain, with remaining parts taken from reference TRBV7-8 and TRBJ2-6, reads GAGVSQSPRYKVAKRGQDVALRCDPISGHVSLFWYQQALGQGPEFLTYFQNEAQLDKSGLPSDRFFAERPEGSVSTLKIQRTQQEDSAVYLCASSLVRTGDSGANVLTFGAGSRLTVL.

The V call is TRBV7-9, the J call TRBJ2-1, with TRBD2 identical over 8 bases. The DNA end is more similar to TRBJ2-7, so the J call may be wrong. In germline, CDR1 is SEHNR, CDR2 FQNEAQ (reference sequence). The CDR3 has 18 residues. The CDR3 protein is CASSLGPFTSGQGGEQYF. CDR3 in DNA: TGTGCCAGCAGCTTAGGCCCTTTTACTAGCGGACAAGGGGGGGAGCAGTACTTC.

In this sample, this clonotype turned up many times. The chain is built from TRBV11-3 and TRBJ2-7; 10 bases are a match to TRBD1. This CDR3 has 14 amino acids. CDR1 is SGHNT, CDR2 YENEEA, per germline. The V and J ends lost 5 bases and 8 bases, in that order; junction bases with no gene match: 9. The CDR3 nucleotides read TGTGCCAGCAGCCCCGGGACAGGGGACGGTCAGCAGTACTTC. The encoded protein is CASSPGTGDGQQYF.

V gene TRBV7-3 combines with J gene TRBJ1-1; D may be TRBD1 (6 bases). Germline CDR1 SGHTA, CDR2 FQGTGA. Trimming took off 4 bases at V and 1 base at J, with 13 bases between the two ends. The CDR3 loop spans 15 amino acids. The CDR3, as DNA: TGTGCCAGCAGCTCTTCCAGGGGAAAGAACACTGAAGCTTTCTTT. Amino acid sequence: CASSSSRGKNTEAFF. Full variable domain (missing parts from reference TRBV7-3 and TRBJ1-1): GAGVSQTPSNKVTEKGKYVELRCDPISGHTALYWYRQSLGQGPEFLIYFQGTGAADDSGLPNDRFFAVRPEGSVSTLKIQRTERGDSAVYLCASSSSRGKNTEAFFGQGTRLTVV.

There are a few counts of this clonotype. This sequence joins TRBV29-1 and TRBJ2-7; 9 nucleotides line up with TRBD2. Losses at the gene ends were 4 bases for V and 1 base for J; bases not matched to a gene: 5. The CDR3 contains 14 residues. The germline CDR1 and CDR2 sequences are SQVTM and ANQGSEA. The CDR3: CSVGPRGGSYEQYF. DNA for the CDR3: TGCAGCGTTGGTCCGCGGGGGGGTTCCTACGAGCAGTACTTC.

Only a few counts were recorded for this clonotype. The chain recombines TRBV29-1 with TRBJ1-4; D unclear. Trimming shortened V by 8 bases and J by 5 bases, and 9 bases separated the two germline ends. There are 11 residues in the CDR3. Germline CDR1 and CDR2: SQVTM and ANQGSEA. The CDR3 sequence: CSCRTNEKLFF. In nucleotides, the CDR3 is TGCAGCTGCAGGACGAATGAAAAACTGTTTTTT. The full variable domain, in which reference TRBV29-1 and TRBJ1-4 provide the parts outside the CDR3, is SAVISQKPSRDICQRGTSLTIQCQVDSQVTMMFWYRQQPGQSLTLIATANQGSEATYESGFVIDKFPISRPNLTFSTLTVSNMSPEDSSIYLCSCRTNEKLFFGSGTQLSVL.

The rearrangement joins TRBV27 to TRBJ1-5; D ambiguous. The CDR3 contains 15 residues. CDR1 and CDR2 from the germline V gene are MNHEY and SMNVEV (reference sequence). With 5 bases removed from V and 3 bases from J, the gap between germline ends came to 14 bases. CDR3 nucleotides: TGTGCCAGCAGTAGAGTCTACGAATCCAATCAGCCCCAGCATTTT. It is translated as CASSRVYESNQPQHF.

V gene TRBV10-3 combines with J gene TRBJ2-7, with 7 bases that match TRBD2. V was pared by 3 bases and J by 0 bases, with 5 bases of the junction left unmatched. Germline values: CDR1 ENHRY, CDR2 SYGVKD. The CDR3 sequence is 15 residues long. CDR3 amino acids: CAISDSSGPSYEQYF. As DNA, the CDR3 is TGTGCCATCAGTGATTCTAGCGGTCCCTCCTACGAGCAGTACTTC.

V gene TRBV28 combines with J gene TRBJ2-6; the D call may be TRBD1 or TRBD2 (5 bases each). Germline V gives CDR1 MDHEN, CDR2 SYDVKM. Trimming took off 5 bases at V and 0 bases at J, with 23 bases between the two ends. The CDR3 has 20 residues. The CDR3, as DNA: TGTGCCAGCAGTCAGACCCGGGGCAGGTCCTCGATCTCTGGGGCCAACGTCCTGACTTTC. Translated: CASSQTRGRSSISGANVLTF.

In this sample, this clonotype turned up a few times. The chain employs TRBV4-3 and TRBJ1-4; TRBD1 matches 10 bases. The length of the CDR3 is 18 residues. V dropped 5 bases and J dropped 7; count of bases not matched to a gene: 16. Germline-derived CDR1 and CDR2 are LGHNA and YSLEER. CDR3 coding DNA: TGCGCCAGCAGCAAACGCCGGGACAGGGGAGGTGGGCGTGAAAAACTGTTTTTT. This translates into CASSKRRDRGGGREKLFF.

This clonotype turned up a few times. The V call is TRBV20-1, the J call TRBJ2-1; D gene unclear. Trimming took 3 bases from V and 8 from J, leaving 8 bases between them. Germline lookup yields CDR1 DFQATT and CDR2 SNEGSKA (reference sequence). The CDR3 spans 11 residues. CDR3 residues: CSASNLDEQFF. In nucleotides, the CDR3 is TGCAGTGCTAGCAATCTCGATGAGCAGTTCTTC.